This is a list of T cell receptor beta chains from one sample in a study of blood T cells in healthy people across ages. TCRdb itself ran the 5' RACE reads through MiXCR, one entry per CDR3 protein. The table has approximately 800,000 distinct CDR3 sequences, 35% to 60% seen once; the top ten hold less than 20%. What was sequenced was blood. These receptors were collected from a man older than 75 in good health. CDR3s include the opening cysteine and the closing phenylalanine or tryptophan. D genes are given only for firm matches. Not every row has a clone size; where given, it reads once, few, many or a size class.

cdr3_length: 15
d_call: .
j_call: TRBJ2-5
v_call: TRBV5-5
clone_size: many
cdr3_aa: CASSPPGHLQETQYF
cdr3_nt: TGTGCCAGCAGCCCTCCGGGACACCTCCAAGAGACCCAGTACTTC

cdr3_length: 15
d_call: TRBD2
j_call: TRBJ2-3
v_call: TRBV7-2
clone_size: .
cdr3_aa: CAELAGGLLPDTQYF
cdr3_nt: TGTGCCGAGCTAGCGGGAGGCCTCCTCCCAGATACGCAGTATTTT

cdr3_length: 14
d_call: .
j_call: TRBJ2-7
v_call: TRBV5-1
clone_size: .
cdr3_aa: CASSADASSYEQYF
cdr3_nt: TGCGCCAGCAGCGCGGACGCGAGCTCCTACGAGCAGTACTTC

cdr3_length: 16
d_call: TRBD1
j_call: TRBJ2-7
v_call: TRBV12-3/TRBV12-4
clone_size: .
cdr3_aa: CASSRPTGTGPYEQYF
cdr3_nt: TGTGCCAGCAGTCGCCCCACCGGGACAGGGCCCTACGAGCAGTACTTC

cdr3_length: 13
d_call: .
j_call: TRBJ2-1
v_call: TRBV11-3
clone_size: few
cdr3_aa: CASSLDHYNEQFF
cdr3_nt: TGTGCCAGCAGCTTAGATCATTACAATGAGCAGTTCTTC

cdr3_length: 11
d_call: .
j_call: TRBJ1-2
v_call: TRBV20-1
clone_size: .
cdr3_aa: CSATVLVGYTF
cdr3_nt: TGCAGTGCCACCGTCTTGGTTGGCTACACCTTC

cdr3_length: 16
d_call: TRBD1
j_call: TRBJ2-7
v_call: TRBV7-2
clone_size: few
cdr3_aa: CASSFAGTGSSYEQYF
cdr3_nt: TGTGCCAGCAGCTTCGCCGGGACAGGGAGCTCCTACGAGCAGTACTTC

cdr3_length: 14
d_call: .
j_call: TRBJ2-1
v_call: TRBV12-3/TRBV12-4
clone_size: few
cdr3_aa: CASSLISRDNEQFF
cdr3_nt: TGTGCCAGCAGTTTAATATCTCGGGACAATGAGCAGTTCTTC

cdr3_length: 14
d_call: .
j_call: TRBJ2-3
v_call: TRBV12-3/TRBV12-4
clone_size: .
cdr3_aa: CASRLLGETDTQYF
cdr3_nt: TGTGCCAGCAGACTCTTAGGGGAGACAGATACGCAGTATTTT

cdr3_length: 13
d_call: .
j_call: TRBJ2-3
v_call: TRBV29-1
clone_size: .
cdr3_aa: CSINGATTDTQYF
cdr3_nt: TGCAGCATCAACGGAGCGACCACAGATACGCAGTATTTT

cdr3_length: 15
d_call: TRBD1
j_call: TRBJ1-1
v_call: TRBV11-1
clone_size: once
cdr3_aa: CASSRIGQGGTEAFF
cdr3_nt: TGTGCCAGCAGCAGAATCGGACAGGGAGGCACTGAAGCTTTCTTT

cdr3_length: 16
d_call: TRBD2
j_call: TRBJ2-1
v_call: TRBV29-1
clone_size: .
cdr3_aa: CSVDLTSGGSYNEQFF
cdr3_nt: TGCAGCGTTGACCTGACTAGCGGAGGGTCCTACAATGAGCAGTTCTTC

cdr3_length: 14
d_call: TRBD2
j_call: TRBJ2-1
v_call: TRBV20-1
clone_size: .
cdr3_aa: CSALTSGMDNEQFF
cdr3_nt: TGCAGTGCGCTGACTAGCGGGATGGACAATGAGCAGTTCTTC

cdr3_length: 12
d_call: .
j_call: TRBJ2-5
v_call: TRBV27
clone_size: .
cdr3_aa: CASSNLGETQYF
cdr3_nt: TGTGCCAGCTCCAACCTGGGAGAGACCCAGTACTTC

cdr3_length: 13
d_call: TRBD2
j_call: TRBJ2-7
v_call: TRBV5-1
clone_size: .
cdr3_aa: CASSGTSFDEQYF
cdr3_nt: TGCGCCAGCAGCGGGACTAGCTTCGACGAGCAGTACTTC

cdr3_length: 13
d_call: TRBD1
j_call: TRBJ2-7
v_call: TRBV5-5
clone_size: .
cdr3_aa: CASSWTGNCEQYF
cdr3_nt: TGTGCCAGCAGCTGGACAGGGAATTGCGAGCAGTACTTC

cdr3_length: 17
d_call: TRBD2
j_call: TRBJ2-7
v_call: TRBV20-1
clone_size: .
cdr3_aa: CSASGLAGGPRTNEQYF
cdr3_nt: TGCAGTGCTAGTGGACTAGCGGGGGGGCCTAGGACAAACGAGCAGTACTTC

cdr3_length: 13
d_call: .
j_call: TRBJ2-1
v_call: TRBV7-2
clone_size: .
cdr3_aa: CASSLPPGQREFF
cdr3_nt: TGTGCCAGCAGCTTACCCCCGGGCCAAAGGGAGTTCTTC